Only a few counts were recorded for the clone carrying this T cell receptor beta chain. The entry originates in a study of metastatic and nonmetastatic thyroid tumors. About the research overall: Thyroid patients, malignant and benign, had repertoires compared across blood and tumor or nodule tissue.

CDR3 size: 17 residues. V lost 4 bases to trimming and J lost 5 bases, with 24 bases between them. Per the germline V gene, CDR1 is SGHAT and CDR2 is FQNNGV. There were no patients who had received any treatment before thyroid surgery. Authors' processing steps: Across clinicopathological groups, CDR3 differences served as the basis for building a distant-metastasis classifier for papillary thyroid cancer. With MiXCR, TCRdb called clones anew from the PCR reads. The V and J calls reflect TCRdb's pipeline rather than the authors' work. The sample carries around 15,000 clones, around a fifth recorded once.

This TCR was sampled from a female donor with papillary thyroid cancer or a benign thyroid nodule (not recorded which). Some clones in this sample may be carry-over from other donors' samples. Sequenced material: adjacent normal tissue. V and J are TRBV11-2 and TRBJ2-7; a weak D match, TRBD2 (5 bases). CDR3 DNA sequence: TGTGCCAGCAGCTCATCGTGGGGTAACCCGGACGGGGACGAGCAGTACTTC. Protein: CASSSSWGNPDGDEQYF. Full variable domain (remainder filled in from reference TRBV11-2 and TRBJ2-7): EAGVAQSPRYKIIEKRQSVAFWCNPISGHATLYWYQQILGQGPKLLIQFQNNGVVDDSQLPKDRFSAERLKGVDSTLKIQPAKLEDSAVYLCASSSSWGNPDGDEQYFGPGTRLTVT.